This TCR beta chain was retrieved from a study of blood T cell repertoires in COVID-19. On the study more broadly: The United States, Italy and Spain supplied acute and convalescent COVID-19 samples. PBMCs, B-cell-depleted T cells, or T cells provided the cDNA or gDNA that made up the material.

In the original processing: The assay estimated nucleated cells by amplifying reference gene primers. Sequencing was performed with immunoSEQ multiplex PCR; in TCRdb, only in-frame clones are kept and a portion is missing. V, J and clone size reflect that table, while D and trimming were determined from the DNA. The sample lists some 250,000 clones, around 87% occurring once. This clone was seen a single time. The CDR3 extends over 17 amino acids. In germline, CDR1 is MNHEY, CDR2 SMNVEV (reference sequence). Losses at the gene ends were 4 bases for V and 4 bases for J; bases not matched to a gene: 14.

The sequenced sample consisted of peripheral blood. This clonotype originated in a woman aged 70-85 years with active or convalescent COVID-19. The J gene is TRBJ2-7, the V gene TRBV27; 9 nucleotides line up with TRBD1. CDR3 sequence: CASSSPRDRGFQYEQYF. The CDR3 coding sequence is TGTGCCAGCAGTTCCCCTCGCGACAGGGGGTTCCAGTACGAGCAGTACTTC.